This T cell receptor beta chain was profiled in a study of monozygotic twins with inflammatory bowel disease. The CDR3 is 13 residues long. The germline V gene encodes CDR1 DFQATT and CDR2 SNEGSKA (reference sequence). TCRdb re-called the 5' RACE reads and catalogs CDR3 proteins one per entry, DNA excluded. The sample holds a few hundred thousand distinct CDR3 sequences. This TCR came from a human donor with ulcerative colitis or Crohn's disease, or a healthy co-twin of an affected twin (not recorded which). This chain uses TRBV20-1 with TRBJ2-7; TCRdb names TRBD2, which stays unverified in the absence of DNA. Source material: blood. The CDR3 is CSAMTSGDYEQYF.